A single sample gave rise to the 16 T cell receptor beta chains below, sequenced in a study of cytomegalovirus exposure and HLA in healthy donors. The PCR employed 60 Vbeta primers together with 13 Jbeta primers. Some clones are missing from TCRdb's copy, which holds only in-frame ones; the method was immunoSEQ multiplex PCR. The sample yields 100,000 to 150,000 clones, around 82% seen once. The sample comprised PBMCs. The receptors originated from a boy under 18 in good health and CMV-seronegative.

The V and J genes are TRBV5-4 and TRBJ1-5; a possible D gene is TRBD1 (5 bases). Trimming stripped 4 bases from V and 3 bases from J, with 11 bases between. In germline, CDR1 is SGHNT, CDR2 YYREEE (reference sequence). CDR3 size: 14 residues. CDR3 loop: CASSIRETNQPQHF. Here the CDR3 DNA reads TGTGCCAGCAGCATCAGGGAAACCAATCAGCCCCAGCATTTT.

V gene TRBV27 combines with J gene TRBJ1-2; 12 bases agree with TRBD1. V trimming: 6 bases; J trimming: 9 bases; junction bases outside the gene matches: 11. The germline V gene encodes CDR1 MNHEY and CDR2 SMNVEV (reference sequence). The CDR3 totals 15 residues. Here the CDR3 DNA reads TGTGCCAGCAGCGCCCGGGACAGGGGGCCGAGTAGCTACACCTTC. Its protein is CASSARDRGPSSYTF.

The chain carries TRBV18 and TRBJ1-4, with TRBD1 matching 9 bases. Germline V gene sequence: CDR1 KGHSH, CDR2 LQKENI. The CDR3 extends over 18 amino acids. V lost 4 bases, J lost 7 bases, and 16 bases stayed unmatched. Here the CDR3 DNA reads TGTGCCAGCTCACTTCTCGGTCTCCGGGACAGGGCCACTGAAAAACTGTTTTTT. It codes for CASSLLGLRDRATEKLFF. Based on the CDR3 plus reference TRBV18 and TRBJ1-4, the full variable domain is NAGVMQNPRHLVRRRGQEARLRCSPMKGHSHVYWYRQLPEEGLKFMVYLQKENIIDESGMPKERFSAEFPKEGPSILRIQQVVRGDSAAYFCASSLLGLRDRATEKLFFGSGTQLSVL.

The CDR3 reads CASSLVVFRNTEAFF. The CDR3 DNA is TGTGCCAGCAGCTTAGTTGTCTTCCGGAACACTGAAGCTTTCTTT. The rearrangement links TRBV7-8 to TRBJ1-1; D is ambiguous. The CDR3 is 15 residues long. Trimming removed 1 base at V and 1 base at J, with 10 bases between. Germline lookup yields CDR1 SGHVS and CDR2 FQNEAQ.

CDR3 loop: CASSIGQGQPQHF. CDR3 DNA sequence: TGTGCCAGTAGTATTGGACAGGGTCAGCCCCAGCATTTT. This chain uses TRBV19 with TRBJ1-5, with 8 nucleotides matching TRBD1. This CDR3 has 13 amino acids. V dropped 3 bases and J dropped 6; count of bases not matched to a gene: 1. Germline loops: CDR1 LNHDA, CDR2 SQIVND (reference sequence).

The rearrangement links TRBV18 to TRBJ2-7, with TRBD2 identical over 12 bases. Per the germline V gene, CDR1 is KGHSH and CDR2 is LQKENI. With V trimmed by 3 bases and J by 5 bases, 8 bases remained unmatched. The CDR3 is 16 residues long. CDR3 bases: TGTGCCAGCTCACCCCGGACTAGCGGGATTTCCGACGAGCAGTACTTC. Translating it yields CASSPRTSGISDEQYF. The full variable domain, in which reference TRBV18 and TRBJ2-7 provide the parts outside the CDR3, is NAGVMQNPRHLVRRRGQEARLRCSPMKGHSHVYWYRQLPEEGLKFMVYLQKENIIDESGMPKERFSAEFPKEGPSILRIQQVVRGDSAAYFCASSPRTSGISDEQYFGPGTRLTVT.

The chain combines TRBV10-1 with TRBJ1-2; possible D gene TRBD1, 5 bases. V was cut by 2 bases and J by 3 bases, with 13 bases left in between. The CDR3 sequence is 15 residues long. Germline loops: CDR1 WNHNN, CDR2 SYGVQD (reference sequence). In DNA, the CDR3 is TGCGCCAGCAGTGAGCCTGCAGGGCCCTACTATGGCTACACCTTC. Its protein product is CASSEPAGPYYGYTF.

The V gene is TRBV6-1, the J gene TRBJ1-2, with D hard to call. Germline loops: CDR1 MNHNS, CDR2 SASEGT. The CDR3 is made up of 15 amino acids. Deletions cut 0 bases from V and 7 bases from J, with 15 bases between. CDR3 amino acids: CASSEAQKELSGYTF. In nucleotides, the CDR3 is TGTGCCAGCAGTGAAGCCCAAAAGGAGCTAAGTGGCTACACCTTC.

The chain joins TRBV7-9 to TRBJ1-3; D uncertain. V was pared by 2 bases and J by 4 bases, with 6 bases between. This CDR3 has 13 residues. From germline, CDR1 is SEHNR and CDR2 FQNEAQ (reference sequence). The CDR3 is CASSLSQGNTIYF. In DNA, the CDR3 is TGTGCCAGCAGCTTAAGTCAGGGAAACACCATATATTTT.

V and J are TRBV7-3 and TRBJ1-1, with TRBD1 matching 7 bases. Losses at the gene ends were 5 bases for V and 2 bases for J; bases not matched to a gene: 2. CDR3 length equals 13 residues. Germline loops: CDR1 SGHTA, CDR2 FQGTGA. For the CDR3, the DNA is TGTGCCAGCAGCCGGACAGGCAACACTGAAGCTTTCTTT. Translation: CASSRTGNTEAFF.

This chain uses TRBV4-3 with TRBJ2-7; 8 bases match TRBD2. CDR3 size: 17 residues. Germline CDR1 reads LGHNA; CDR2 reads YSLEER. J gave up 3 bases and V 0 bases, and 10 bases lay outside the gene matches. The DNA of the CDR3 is TGCGCCAGCAGCCAAGATCCCGGCGGGGGGTTAGGCTACGAGCAGTACTTC. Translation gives CASSQDPGGGLGYEQYF.

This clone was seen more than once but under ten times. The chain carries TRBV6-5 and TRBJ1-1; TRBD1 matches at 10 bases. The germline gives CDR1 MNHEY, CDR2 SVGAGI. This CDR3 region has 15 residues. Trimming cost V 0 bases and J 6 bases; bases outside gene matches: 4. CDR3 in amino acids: CASSYSGQGVSEAFF. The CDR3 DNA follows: TGTGCCAGCAGTTACTCTGGACAGGGGGTCTCTGAAGCTTTCTTT.

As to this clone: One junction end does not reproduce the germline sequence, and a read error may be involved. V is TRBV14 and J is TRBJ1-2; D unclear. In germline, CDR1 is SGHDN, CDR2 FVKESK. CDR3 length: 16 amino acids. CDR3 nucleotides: TGTGCCAGCAGCCCCGACCGGCTCCCGGACTTCTATGGCTACCCCTTC. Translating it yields CASSPDRLPDFYGYPF. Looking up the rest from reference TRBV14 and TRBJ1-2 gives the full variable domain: EAGVTQFPSHSVIEKGQTVTLRCDPISGHDNLYWYRRVMGKEIKFLLHFVKESKQDESGMPNNRFLAERTGGTYSTLKVQPAELEDSGVYFCASSPDRLPDFYGYPFGSGTRLTVV.

In nucleotides, the CDR3 is TGTGCCAGCAGTTACGGCGGGACTGAGACCCAGTACTTC. Its translation: CASSYGGTETQYF. This rearrangement joins TRBV6-5 to TRBJ2-5; D might be TRBD2 (6 bases). Trimming stripped 2 bases from V and 5 bases from J, with 9 bases between. The CDR3 is made up of 13 amino acids. Germline lookup yields CDR1 MNHEY and CDR2 SVGAGI.

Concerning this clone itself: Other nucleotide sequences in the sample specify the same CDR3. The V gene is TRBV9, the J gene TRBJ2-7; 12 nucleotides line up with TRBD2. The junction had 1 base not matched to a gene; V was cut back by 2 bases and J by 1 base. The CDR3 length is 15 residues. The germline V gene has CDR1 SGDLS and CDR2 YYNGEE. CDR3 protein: CASSVGTSGSYEQYF. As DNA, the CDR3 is TGTGCCAGCAGCGTCGGGACTAGCGGGTCCTACGAGCAGTACTTC.

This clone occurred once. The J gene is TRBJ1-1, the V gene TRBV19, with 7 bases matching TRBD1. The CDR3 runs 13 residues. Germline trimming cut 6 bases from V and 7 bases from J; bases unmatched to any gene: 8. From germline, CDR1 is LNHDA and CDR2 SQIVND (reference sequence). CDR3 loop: CASRKTGVVEAFF. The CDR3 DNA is TGTGCCAGTAGAAAAACAGGGGTAGTTGAAGCTTTCTTT.